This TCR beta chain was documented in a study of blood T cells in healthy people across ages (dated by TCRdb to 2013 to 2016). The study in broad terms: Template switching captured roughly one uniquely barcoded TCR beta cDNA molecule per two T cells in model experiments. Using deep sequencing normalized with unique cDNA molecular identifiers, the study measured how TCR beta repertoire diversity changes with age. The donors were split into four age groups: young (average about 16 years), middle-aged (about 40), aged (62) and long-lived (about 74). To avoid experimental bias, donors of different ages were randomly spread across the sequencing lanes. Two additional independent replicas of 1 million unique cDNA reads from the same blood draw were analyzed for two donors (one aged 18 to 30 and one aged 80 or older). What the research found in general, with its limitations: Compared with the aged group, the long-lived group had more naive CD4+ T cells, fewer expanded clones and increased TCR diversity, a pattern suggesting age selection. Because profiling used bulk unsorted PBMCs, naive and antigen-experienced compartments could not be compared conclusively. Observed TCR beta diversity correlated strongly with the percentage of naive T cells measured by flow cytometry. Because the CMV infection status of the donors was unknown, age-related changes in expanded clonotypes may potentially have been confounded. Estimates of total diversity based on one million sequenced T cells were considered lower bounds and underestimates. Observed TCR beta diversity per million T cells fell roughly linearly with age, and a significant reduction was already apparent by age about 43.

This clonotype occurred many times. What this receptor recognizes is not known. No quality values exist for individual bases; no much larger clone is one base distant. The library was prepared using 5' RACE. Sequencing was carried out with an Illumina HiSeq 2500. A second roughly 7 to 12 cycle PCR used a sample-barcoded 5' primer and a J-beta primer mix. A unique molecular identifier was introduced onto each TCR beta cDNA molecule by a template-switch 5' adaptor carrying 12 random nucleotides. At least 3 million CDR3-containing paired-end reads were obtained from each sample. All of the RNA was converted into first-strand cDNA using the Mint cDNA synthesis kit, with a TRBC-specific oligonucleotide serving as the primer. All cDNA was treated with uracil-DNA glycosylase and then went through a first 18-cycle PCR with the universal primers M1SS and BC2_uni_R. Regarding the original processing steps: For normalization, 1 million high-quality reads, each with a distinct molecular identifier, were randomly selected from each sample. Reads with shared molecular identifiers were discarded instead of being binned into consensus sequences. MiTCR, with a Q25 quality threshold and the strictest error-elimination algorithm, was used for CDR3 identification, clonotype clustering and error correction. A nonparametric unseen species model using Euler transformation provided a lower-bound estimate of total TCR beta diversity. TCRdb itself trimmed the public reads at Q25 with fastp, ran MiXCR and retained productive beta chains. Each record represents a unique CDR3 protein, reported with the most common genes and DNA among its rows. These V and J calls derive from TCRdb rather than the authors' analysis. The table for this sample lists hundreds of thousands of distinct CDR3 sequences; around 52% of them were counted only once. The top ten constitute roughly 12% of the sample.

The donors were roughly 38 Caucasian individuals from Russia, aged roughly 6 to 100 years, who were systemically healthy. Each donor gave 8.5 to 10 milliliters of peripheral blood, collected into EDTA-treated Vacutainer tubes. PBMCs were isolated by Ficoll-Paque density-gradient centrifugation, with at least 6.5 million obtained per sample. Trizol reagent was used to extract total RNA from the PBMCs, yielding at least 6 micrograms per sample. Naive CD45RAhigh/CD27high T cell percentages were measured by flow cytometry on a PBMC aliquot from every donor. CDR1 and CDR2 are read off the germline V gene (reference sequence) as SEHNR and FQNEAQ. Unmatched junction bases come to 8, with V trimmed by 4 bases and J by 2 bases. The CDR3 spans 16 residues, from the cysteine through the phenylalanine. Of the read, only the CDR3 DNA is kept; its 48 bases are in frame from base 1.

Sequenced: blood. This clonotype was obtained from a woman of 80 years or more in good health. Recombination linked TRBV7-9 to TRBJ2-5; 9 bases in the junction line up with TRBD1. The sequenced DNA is TGTGCCAGCAGCTCGTCCTACAGGGGGCGTCAAGAGACCCAGTACTTC. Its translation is CASSSSYRGRQETQYF.